These 24 T cell receptor beta chains share one sample of origin, sequenced in a study of blood T cell repertoires in COVID-19. Profiling relied on immunoSEQ multiplex PCR, and the TCRdb table lists in-frame clones only, not all of them. The sample lists around 250,000 clones; nearly 90% were seen once. The sequencing sample was made of peripheral blood. The receptors originated from a woman aged 55-75 years with COVID-19, enrolled during active disease.

This clone was seen a few times. The rearrangement uses TRBV28 and TRBJ1-1; no definite D call. From germline, CDR1 is MDHEN and CDR2 SYDVKM. The CDR3 length is 15 residues. Between the trimmed V and J ends, which lost 5 bases and 0 bases, there was a span of 13 bases. The CDR3 spells CASSPDIILNTEAFF. CDR3 sequence (DNA): TGTGCCAGCAGTCCCGACATAATTCTGAACACTGAAGCTTTCTTT.

V gene TRBV9 combines with J gene TRBJ1-4, with D possibly being TRBD1 (6 bases). V was pared by 4 bases and J by 3 bases, with 16 bases between. Germline V gene lookup returns CDR1 SGDLS and CDR2 YYNGEE. The CDR3 has 16 amino acids. The CDR3 sequence: CASSLGTSPANEKLFF. The CDR3 DNA is TGTGCCAGCAGCCTAGGGACATCCCCAGCTAATGAAAAACTGTTTTTT.

The chain couples TRBV3-1 (or the pseudogene TRBV3-2) to TRBJ1-3, with D unresolved. CDR1 LGHDT and CDR2 YNNKEL come from the germline V gene (reference sequence). The V and J ends lost 0 bases and 0 bases respectively, with 6 bases between them. The CDR3 extends over 15 amino acids. The CDR3 is CASSQDFISGNTIYF. CDR3 nucleotide sequence: TGTGCCAGCAGCCAAGATTTTATCTCTGGAAACACCATATATTTT.

The rearrangement links TRBV9 to TRBJ2-1; 8 bases are a match to TRBD1. CDR3 size: 16 residues. The germline gives CDR1 SGDLS, CDR2 YYNGEE. V shed 1 base and J 5 bases; nucleotides not matched to a gene: 8. CDR3 sequence reads: CASSVSAGQDNNEQFF. The CDR3 region has the DNA TGTGCCAGCAGCGTATCCGCGGGACAGGACAACAATGAGCAGTTCTTC.

The chain is built from TRBV4-2 and TRBJ2-5, with D maybe TRBD2 (6 bases). The CDR3 runs to 15 residues. Trimming removed 3 bases from V and 2 bases from J, with 13 bases in between. Per germline, CDR1 LGHNA and CDR2 YNFKEQ. The CDR3 loop reads CASSQYLARQETQYF. The CDR3 nucleotides read TGTGCCAGCAGCCAGTATCTAGCGAGACAAGAGACCCAGTACTTC.

The genes are TRBV7-9 and TRBJ2-7; D might be TRBD2 (5 bases). The CDR3 loop spans 13 amino acids. The V gene lost 3 bases and the J gene lost 3 bases, with 9 bases spanning the gap. Germline CDR1 SEHNR, CDR2 FQNEAQ (reference sequence). In DNA, the CDR3 is TGTGCCAGCAGCTTTGGCGGACTCTACGAGCAGTACTTC. This encodes CASSFGGLYEQYF.

V gene TRBV29-1 combines with J gene TRBJ1-1, with D hard to call. The V gene's germline CDR1 is SQVTM and CDR2 ANQGSEA. This CDR3 region has 13 residues. CDR3 in DNA: TGCACCCTTACGGTGGCTTCGGGCACTGAAGCTTTCTTT. This encodes CTLTVASGTEAFF. Combining the CDR3 with reference TRBV29-1 and TRBJ1-1 gives the whole variable domain SAVISQKPSRDICQRGTSLTIQCQVDSQVTMMFWYRQQPGQSLTLIATANQGSEATYESGFVIDKFPISRPNLTFSTLTVSNMSPEDSSIYLCTLTVASGTEAFFGQGTRLTVV.

V gene TRBV19 combines with J gene TRBJ1-6; TRBD1 matches at 12 bases. Germline V CDR1 and CDR2: LNHDA, SQIVND (reference sequence). V lost 3 bases to trimming and J lost 0 bases; unmatched junction nucleotides: 6. This CDR3 is built from 19 residues. The CDR3 DNA sequence: TGTGCCAGTAGTATGGGACAGGGGGCCTTGAGCTCCTATAATTCACCCCTCCACTTT. Protein product: CASSMGQGALSSYNSPLHF.

This clone was seen more than once but under ten times. The V and J genes are TRBV7-9 and TRBJ2-7; 13 bases map to TRBD2. V lost 6 bases and J lost 0; bases outside the gene matches: 8. This CDR3 spans 17 amino acids. The germline gives CDR1 SEHNR, CDR2 FQNEAQ (reference sequence). For the CDR3, the DNA is TGTGCCAGCAGGAGGGGACTAGCGGGGCCTAGCTCCTACGAGCAGTACTTC. This gives the protein CASRRGLAGPSSYEQYF.

V and J are TRBV7-9 and TRBJ1-2; D is possibly TRBD1 (6 bases). The ends were cut back, 3 bases at V and 4 bases at J, with 12 bases in the middle. The CDR3 sequence is 14 residues long. From germline, CDR1 is SEHNR and CDR2 FQNEAQ (reference sequence). Here the CDR3 reads CASSLGGLVYGYTF. The CDR3 region has the DNA TGTGCCAGCAGCTTGGGGGGGCTTGTCTATGGCTACACCTTC.

This clone was observed once. The V and J genes are TRBV7-2 and TRBJ2-1; TRBD2 matches 12 bases. Trimming removed 6 bases from V and 9 bases from J; junction bases left unmatched: 12. This CDR3 spans 16 amino acids. Germline CDR1 is SGHTA and CDR2 is FQGNSA. CDR3 nucleotide sequence: TGTGCCAGCAGTCCCACCCCTAGCGGGGGGGCGGGTGAGCAGTTCTTC. Its translation: CASSPTPSGGAGEQFF.

The CDR3 region is CASMGAGGPYEQYF. DNA for the CDR3: TGTGCCAGTATGGGAGCGGGGGGACCCTACGAGCAGTACTTC. The rearrangement uses TRBV19 and TRBJ2-7; 9 nucleotides agree with TRBD2. Trimming took 7 bases from V and 2 from J; bases not matched to a gene: 6. Germline-derived CDR1 and CDR2 are LNHDA and SQIVND (reference sequence). The CDR3 extends over 14 amino acids.

The chain has TRBV4-2 and TRBJ1-1; tentatively, D is TRBD1 (5 bases). Germline V gives CDR1 LGHNA, CDR2 YNFKEQ. V lost 0 bases, J lost 1 base, and 9 bases lay in between. CDR3 size: 15 residues. CDR3 DNA sequence: TGTGCCAGCAGCCAAGATCAGGACACGAACACTGAAGCTTTCTTT. Residues: CASSQDQDTNTEAFF.

The genes are TRBV11-3 and TRBJ2-3; D remains ambiguous. V lost 7 bases to trimming and J lost 1 base, with 18 bases between them. Germline assignment: CDR1 SGHNT and CDR2 YENEEA. CDR3 length: 16 amino acids. In nucleotides, the CDR3 is TGTGCCAGCACCCTTTCTGAAAAGCTTCGCACAGATACGCAGTATTTT. Translated: CASTLSEKLRTDTQYF.

This chain uses TRBV7-9 with TRBJ1-2; 8 positions match TRBD1. The V gene end was trimmed by 3 bases and the J gene end by 4 bases; junction bases not matched to a gene: 10. Looked up from germline, CDR1 is SEHNR and CDR2 is FQNEAQ (reference sequence). The CDR3 is 16 amino acids. In nucleotides, the CDR3 is TGTGCCAGCAGCTTCCTCGGCAGGGGGCAGTTCTATGGCTACACCTTC. Protein: CASSFLGRGQFYGYTF. Full variable domain (missing parts from reference TRBV7-9 and TRBJ1-2): DTGVSQNPRHKITKRGQNVTFRCDPISEHNRLYWYRQTLGQGPEFLTYFQNEAQLEKSRLLSDRFSAERPKGSFSTLEIQRTEQGDSAMYLCASSFLGRGQFYGYTFGSGTRLTVV.

The rearrangement uses TRBV5-1 and TRBJ2-3; D is uncertain. CDR1 is SGHRS and CDR2 is YFSETQ in the germline V gene. Between the trimmed V and J ends, which lost 3 bases and 2 bases, there was a span of 25 bases. This CDR3 is built from 19 residues. The CDR3, as DNA: TGCGCCAGCAGCTCTCACTCGAACAGCCCCGGTGCGCACACAGATACGCAGTATTTT. It is translated as CASSSHSNSPGAHTDTQYF.

The genes are TRBV5-4 and TRBJ2-2; no reliable D call. Germline lookup yields CDR1 SGHNT and CDR2 YYREEE (reference sequence). This CDR3 has 15 amino acids. V lost 0 bases to trimming and J lost 5 bases, with 11 bases between them. This chain's CDR3 is CASSLAGPRTGELFF. CDR3 coding DNA: TGTGCCAGCAGCTTGGCCGGCCCCAGGACCGGGGAGCTGTTTTTT.

This rearrangement joins TRBV9 to TRBJ1-2, with TRBD1 matching over 7 bases. With 4 bases clipped from V and 0 bases from J, the junction kept 12 bases outside the gene matches. Germline V lookup: CDR1 SGDLS, CDR2 YYNGEE. CDR3 length equals 17 residues. CDR3 in DNA: TGTGCCAGCAGCTTCCGGGACAGCCCAGCTACTAACTATGGCTACACCTTC. Translation: CASSFRDSPATNYGYTF.

The rearrangement uses TRBV30 and TRBJ2-3; tentative D call: TRBD2 (7 bases). V was shortened by 5 bases and J by 2 bases, with 26 bases between the two germline ends. The CDR3 is 18 amino acids. Germline CDR1 and CDR2: GTSNPN and SVGIG (reference sequence). The CDR3 loop is CAWEGRGKPPTHTDTQYF. CDR3 in DNA: TGTGCCTGGGAGGGGAGGGGGAAACCCCCCACTCACACAGATACGCAGTATTTT.

The gene calls are TRBV14 and TRBJ1-3; D gene unclear. V lost 4 bases to trimming and J lost 0 bases, with 13 bases between them. CDR1 and CDR2 from the germline V gene are SGHDN and FVKESK. This CDR3 is built from 16 residues. The CDR3 coding sequence is TGTGCCAGCAGCCTACACCTTGATAACTCTGGAAACACCATATATTTT. This sequence encodes CASSLHLDNSGNTIYF.

The CDR3 nucleotides read TGCGCCATTCTACAGGGTTTTCACACTGAAGCTTTCTTT. Protein product: CAILQGFHTEAFF. The V and J genes are TRBV4-1 and TRBJ1-1; perhaps TRBD1 as D (6 bases). V gave up 10 bases and J gave up 3 bases, with 15 bases separating them. Germline loops: CDR1 MGHRA, CDR2 YSYEKL. This CDR3 has 13 amino acids.

CDR3 coding DNA: TGTGCCAGCAGCCCATTCCCCGGACAAAGTGATGAGCAGTTCTTC. Encoded protein: CASSPFPGQSDEQFF. The V gene is TRBV11-3, the J gene TRBJ2-1; a weak D match, TRBD1 (5 bases). Per germline, CDR1 SGHNT and CDR2 YENEEA. The ends were cut back, 5 bases at V and 8 bases at J, with 19 bases in the middle. The CDR3 is 15 amino acids.

This clone was seen just once. J is TRBJ2-3 and V is TRBV14; D is possibly TRBD2 (5 bases). The germline V and J ends were trimmed by 4 bases and 5 bases, with 16 bases remaining between them. Per the germline V gene, CDR1 is SGHDN and CDR2 is FVKESK. The CDR3 has 15 residues. CDR3 sequence: CASSPGRRAQDTQYF. CDR3 DNA sequence: TGTGCCAGCAGCCCCGGAAGGCGGGCGCAAGATACGCAGTATTTT.

The chain uses TRBV5-3 and TRBJ1-5, with D possibly being TRBD1 (5 bases). TRBV5-3 is placed among ORFs of uncertain function. The CDR3 consists of 15 residues. V lost 0 bases and J lost 2, with 9 bases in between. CDR3 DNA sequence: TGTGCCAGAAGCTTGGGTCGGGGGGGCAATCAGCCCCAGCATTTT. It yields the protein CARSLGRGGNQPQHF.